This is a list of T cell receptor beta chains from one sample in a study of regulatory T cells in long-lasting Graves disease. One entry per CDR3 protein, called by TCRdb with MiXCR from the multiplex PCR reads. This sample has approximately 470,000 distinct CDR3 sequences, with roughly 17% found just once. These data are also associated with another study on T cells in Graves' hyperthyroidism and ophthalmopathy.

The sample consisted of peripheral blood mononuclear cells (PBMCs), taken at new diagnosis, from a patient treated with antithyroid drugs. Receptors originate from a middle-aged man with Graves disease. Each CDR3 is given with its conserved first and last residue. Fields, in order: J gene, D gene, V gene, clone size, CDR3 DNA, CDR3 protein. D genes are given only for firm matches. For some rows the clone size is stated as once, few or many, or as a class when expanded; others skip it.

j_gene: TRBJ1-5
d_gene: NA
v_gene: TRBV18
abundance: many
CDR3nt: TGTGCCAGCTCTCGTTCAGGAGGGTATAGCAATCAGCCCCAGCATTTT
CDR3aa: CASSRSGGYSNQPQHF

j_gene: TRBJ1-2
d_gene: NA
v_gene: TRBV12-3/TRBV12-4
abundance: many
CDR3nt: TGTGCCAGCAGTTTAGGAGGTGGATCTGGCTACACCTTC
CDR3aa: CASSLGGGSGYTF

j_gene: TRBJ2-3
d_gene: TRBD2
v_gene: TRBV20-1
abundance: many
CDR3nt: TGCAGTGCCGCGGGAGAGGATGGCACAGATACGCAGTATTTT
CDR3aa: CSAAGEDGTDTQYF

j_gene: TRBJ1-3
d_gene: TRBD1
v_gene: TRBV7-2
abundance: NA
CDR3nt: TGTGCCAGCAGCCCACACAGGGGGCCAGCGTATGGAAACACCATATATTTT
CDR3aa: CASSPHRGPAYGNTIYF

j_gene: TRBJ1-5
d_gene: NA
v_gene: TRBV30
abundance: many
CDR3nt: TGTGCCTGGAGTGGGACAGCGGGACATCAGCCCCAGCATTTT
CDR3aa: CAWSGTAGHQPQHF

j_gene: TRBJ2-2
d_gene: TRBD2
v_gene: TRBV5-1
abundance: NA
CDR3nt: TGCGCCAGCAGCCCCGGACTAGGGGCCGGGGAGCTGTTTTTT
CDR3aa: CASSPGLGAGELFF

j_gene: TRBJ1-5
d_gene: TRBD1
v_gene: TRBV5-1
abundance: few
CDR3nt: TGCGCCAGCAGCTTCCGGGACAGGGTGGGCAGGAGCAATCAGCCCCAGCATTTT
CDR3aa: CASSFRDRVGRSNQPQHF

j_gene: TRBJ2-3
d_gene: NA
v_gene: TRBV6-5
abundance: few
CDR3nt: TGTGCCAGCAGTTACTCTGGACTCAAAACGGATACGCAGTATTTT
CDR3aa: CASSYSGLKTDTQYF

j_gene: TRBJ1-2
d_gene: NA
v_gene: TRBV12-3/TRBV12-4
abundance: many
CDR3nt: TGTGCCAGCAGTCTTGGACTCTATGGCTACACCTTC
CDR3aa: CASSLGLYGYTF

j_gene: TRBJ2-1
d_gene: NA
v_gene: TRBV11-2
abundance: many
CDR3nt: TGTGCCAGCAGCTTAGATAAGGGAATTAGAAATGAGCAGTTCTTC
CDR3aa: CASSLDKGIRNEQFF

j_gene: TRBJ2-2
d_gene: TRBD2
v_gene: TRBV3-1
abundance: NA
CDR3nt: TGTGCCAGCAGCCAAGTGGGACTAGTCAACGGGGAGCTGTTTTTT
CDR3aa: CASSQVGLVNGELFF

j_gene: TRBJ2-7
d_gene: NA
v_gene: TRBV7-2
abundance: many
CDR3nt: TGTGCCAGCAGCTTAACCAGGTCCTACGAGCAGTACTTC
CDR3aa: CASSLTRSYEQYF

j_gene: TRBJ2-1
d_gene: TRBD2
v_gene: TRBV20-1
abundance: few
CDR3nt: TGCAGTGCTAGAGACCCAGCGGGACCCTACAATGAGCAGTTCTTC
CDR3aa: CSARDPAGPYNEQFF

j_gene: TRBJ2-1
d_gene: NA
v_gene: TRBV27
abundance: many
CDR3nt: TGTGCCAGCAGTAGAGAACGTAAGGAGCAGTTCTTC
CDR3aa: CASSRERKEQFF

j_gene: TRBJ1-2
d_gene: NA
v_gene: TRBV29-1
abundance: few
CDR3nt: TGCAGCGTTGCACAGCTACTTAACTATGGCTACACCTTC
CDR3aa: CSVAQLLNYGYTF

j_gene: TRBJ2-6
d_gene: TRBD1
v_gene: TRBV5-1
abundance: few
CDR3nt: TGCGCCAGCAGCTCTACAGGGGGCGGCGTCTCTGGGGCCAACGTCCTGACTTTC
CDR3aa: CASSSTGGGVSGANVLTF

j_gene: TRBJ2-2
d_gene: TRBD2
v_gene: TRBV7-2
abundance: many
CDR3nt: TGTGCCAGCAGCACTAGCGGGAGCAGGGTGAACACCGGGGAGCTGTTTTTT
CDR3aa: CASSTSGSRVNTGELFF

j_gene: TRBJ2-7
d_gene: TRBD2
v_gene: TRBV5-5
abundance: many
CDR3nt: TGTGCCAGCAGCTTGGCCCTGACTAGCGGATACGAGCAGTACTTC
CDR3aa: CASSLALTSGYEQYF

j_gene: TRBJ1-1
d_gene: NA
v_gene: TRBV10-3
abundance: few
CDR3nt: TGTGCCATCAGTGAGTCCGGACAGAGGAACACTGAAGCTTTCTTT
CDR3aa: CAISESGQRNTEAFF

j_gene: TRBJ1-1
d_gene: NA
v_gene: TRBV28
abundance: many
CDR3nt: TGTGCCAGCAGTACAACGGGGGGAGGCACTGAAGCTTTCTTT
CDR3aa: CASSTTGGGTEAFF

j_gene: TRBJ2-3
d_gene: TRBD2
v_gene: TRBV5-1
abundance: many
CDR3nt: TGCGCCAGTCTAGGCAGCGGGAGGGCCACAGATACGCAGTATTTT
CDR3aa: CASLGSGRATDTQYF

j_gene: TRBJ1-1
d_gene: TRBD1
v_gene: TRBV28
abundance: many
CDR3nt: TGTGCCAGCAGTTCCGGGACAGGGGATGAAGCTTTCTTT
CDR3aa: CASSSGTGDEAFF

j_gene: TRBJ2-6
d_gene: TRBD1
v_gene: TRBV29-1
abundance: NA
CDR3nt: TGCAGCGTTGGGGACAGCAGCTCTGGGGCCAACGTCCTGACTTTC
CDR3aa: CSVGDSSSGANVLTF

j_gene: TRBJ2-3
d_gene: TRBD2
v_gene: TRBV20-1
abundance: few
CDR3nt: TGCAGTGCTGGGGAACTAGCGGGAGGTTTATTCACAGATACGCAGTATTTT
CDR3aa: CSAGELAGGLFTDTQYF

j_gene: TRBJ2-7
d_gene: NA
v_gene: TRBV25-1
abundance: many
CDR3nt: TGTGCCAGCAGGGCACCGGGACTCACCATTTGCTTAGACGAGCAGTACTTC
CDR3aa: CASRAPGLTICLDEQYF

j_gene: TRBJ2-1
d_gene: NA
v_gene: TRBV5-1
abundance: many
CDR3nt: TGCGCCAGCAGCTTGGTCGAGGGAGCGGCCTCCTACAATGAGCAGTTCTTC
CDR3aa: CASSLVEGAASYNEQFF

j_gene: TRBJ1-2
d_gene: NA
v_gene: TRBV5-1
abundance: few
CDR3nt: TGCGCCAGCAGCTTCCAGGACGACTATGGCTACACCTTC
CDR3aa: CASSFQDDYGYTF

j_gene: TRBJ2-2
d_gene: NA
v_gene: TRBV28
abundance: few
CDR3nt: TGTGCCAGCAGAGAACAGAGAAACGGGGAGCTGTTTTTT
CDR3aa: CASREQRNGELFF

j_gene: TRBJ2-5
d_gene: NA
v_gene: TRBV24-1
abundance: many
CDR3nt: TGTGCCACCAGTGACCCGGGGGCGGACACAAAAGTCGGATGGGAGACCCAGTACTTC
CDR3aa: CATSDPGADTKVGWETQYF

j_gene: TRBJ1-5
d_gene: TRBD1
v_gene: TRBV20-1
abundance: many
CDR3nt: TGCAGTGCTGGGGGACAGGGGGGGAATCAGCCCCAGCATTTT
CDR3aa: CSAGGQGGNQPQHF

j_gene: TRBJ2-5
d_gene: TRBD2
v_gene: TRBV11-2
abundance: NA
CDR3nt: TGTGCCAGCAGCTTAGAAGGGGCTAGCGGGGCCTCCAGGACCCAGTACTTC
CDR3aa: CASSLEGASGASRTQYF

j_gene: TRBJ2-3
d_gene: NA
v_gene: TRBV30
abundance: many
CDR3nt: TGTGCCTGGAGCCATAAGGGGGATACGCAGTATTTT
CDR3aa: CAWSHKGDTQYF

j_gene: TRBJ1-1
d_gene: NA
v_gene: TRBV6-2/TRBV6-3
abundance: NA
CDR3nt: TGTGCCAGCAGTTACGTAGGGGGCACTGAAGCTTTCTTT
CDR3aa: CASSYVGGTEAFF

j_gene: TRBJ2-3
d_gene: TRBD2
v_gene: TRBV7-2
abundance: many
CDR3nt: TGTGCCAGCAGGGAGACCGGGACTAGCGGGAGAGGCACGCAGTATTTT
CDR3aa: CASRETGTSGRGTQYF

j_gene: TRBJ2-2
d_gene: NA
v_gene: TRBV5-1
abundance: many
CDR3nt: TGCGCCAGCAGGGGGCCGGGACCAGCATTCCCTCACCGTCCGGGGGAGCTGTTTTTT
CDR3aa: CASRGPGPAFPHRPGELFF

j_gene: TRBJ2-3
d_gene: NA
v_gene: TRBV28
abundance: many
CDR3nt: TGTGCCAGCAGCCAAGGGACTTTTGGTACGCAGTATTTT
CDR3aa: CASSQGTFGTQYF

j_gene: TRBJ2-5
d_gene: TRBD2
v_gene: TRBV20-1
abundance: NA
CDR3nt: TGCAGTGCTAGAGACCCCGGGACTAGCGGAGAGACCCAGTACTTC
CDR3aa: CSARDPGTSGETQYF

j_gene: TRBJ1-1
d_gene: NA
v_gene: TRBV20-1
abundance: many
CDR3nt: TGCAGTGCTAGAGATCTAGACGGTAACACTGAAGCTTTCTTT
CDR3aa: CSARDLDGNTEAFF

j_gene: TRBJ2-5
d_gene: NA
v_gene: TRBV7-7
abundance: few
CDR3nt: TGTGCTAGCAGCCAATCACAGGGTGGGGGCCAAGAGACCCAGTACTTC
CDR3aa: CASSQSQGGGQETQYF

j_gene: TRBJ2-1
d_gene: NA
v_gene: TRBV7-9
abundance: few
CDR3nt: TGTGCCAGCAGCATGCTGCAGGGGTACAATGAGCAGTTCTTC
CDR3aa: CASSMLQGYNEQFF

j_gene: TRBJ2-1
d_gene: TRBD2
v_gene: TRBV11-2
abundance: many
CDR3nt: TGTGCCAGCAGTGCAGCGGGAGGGTACAATGAGCAGTTCTTC
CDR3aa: CASSAAGGYNEQFF

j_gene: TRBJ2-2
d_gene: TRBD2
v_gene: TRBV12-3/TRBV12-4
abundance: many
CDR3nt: TGTGCCAGCAGTTTGGTTTCTAGCGGAAACGGGGAGCTGTTTTTT
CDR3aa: CASSLVSSGNGELFF

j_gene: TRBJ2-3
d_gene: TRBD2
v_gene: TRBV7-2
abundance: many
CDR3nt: TGTGCCAGCAGCTCACCATTAGCGGGAAGGAATACGCAGTATTTT
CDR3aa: CASSSPLAGRNTQYF

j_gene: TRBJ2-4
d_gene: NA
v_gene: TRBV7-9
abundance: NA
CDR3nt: TGTGCCAGCAGCCTAGACGACAATGGTCGGCGGTACTTC
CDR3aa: CASSLDDNGRRYF

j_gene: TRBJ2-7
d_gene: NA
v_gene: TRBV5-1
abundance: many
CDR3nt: TGCGCCAGCAGCTTGAACAGGGTGGGGAACTCCTACGAGCAGTACTTC
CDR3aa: CASSLNRVGNSYEQYF

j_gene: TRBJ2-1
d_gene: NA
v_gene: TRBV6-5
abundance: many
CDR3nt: TGTGCCAGCAGTTTCGCAGGGGATATTTACAATGAGCAGTTCTTC
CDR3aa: CASSFAGDIYNEQFF

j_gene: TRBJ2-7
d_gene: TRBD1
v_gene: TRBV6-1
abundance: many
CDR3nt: TGTGCCAGCAGTGCCATGGCGGACAGGGGTACCTACGAGCAGTACTTC
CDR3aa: CASSAMADRGTYEQYF

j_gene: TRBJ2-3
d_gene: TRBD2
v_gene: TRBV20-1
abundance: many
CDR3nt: TGCAGTGCTCCTCGGACTAGCGGGAGCTTCACAGATACGCAGTATTTT
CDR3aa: CSAPRTSGSFTDTQYF

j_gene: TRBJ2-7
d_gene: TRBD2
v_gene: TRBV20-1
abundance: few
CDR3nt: TGCAGTGCTACAGGACTAGCCGCCTCCTACGAGCAGTACTTC
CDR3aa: CSATGLAASYEQYF

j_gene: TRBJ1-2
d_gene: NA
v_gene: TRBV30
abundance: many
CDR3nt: TGTGCCTGGAGTCCCCCCGGGCGGGATTATGGCTACACCTTC
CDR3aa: CAWSPPGRDYGYTF

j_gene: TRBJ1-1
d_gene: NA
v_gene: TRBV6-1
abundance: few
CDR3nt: TGTGCCAGCAGACTACTTTCAGCGGGGGGCACTGAAGCTTTCTTT
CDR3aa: CASRLLSAGGTEAFF

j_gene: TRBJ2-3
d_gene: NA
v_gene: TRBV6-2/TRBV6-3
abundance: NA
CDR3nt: TGTGCCACCAGCGGACAGTATAGCACAGATACGCAGTATTTT
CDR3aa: CATSGQYSTDTQYF